This T cell receptor (beta chain) was sequenced for a study of cytomegalovirus exposure and HLA in healthy donors. Study-level points and caveats: At a 0.05 false discovery rate, a later analysis found approximately 17,000 TCR beta sequences to be associated with HLA alleles. The classifier was said to identify cytomegalovirus status with high specificity and sensitivity. Presence/absence analysis assumed near-uniform sequencing depth across donors. Indistinguishability led to the exclusion of some V segments, TRBV6-2 and TRBV6-3 included.

V dropped 1 base and J dropped 5 bases, with 11 bases sitting between them. Germline V lookup: CDR1 SGHTA, CDR2 FQGNSA. The length of the CDR3 is 14 residues. This clone was counted between two and nine times. Antigen: not known. Use of 60 Vbeta and 13 Jbeta primers characterized the PCR. Here immunoSEQ multiplex PCR was the method, and the copy in TCRdb shows in-frame clones only, minus some. The data hold tens of thousands of clones, with more than 55% observed a single time. The J gene is TRBJ2-5, the V gene TRBV7-2, with no clear D. The clonotype comes from a man in his sixties in good health and CMV-seropositive. Sample: PBMCs. The CDR3 nucleotides read TGTGCCAGCAGCTTAGGTCTGGGCCTCGAGACCCAGTACTTC. Translation gives CASSLGLGLETQYF.